This TCR beta chain was captured in a study of spatial heterogeneity in lung cancer. Study context: Fewer alpha-chain than beta-chain sequences were consistently detected. Each distinct TCR and UMI combination averaged more than ten appearances in raw reads.

This clonotype was observed a handful of times. Its target is unknown. A read error may produce the germline difference seen at one junction end. The time point is: sample taken at primary tumor resection. Extraction of whole RNA from tumor, nontumor lung or frozen PBMC preceded unsorted sequencing. Germline assignment: CDR1 MNHEY and CDR2 SMNVEV (reference sequence). This CDR3 is built from 16 residues. TCRdb ran MiXCR on the 5' RACE reads and lists one entry per CDR3 protein. The table records tens of thousands of distinct CDR3 sequences, 5% to 7.5% of them present only once. Study-level points and caveats: Tumor mutation counts were tracked by expanded intratumoral alpha and beta TCR counts.

The sample was lung tumor tissue, taken at surgery. The TCR was taken from a male donor with early-stage non-small cell lung cancer. V usage is TRBV27 and J usage is TRBJ1-3; 9 nucleotides align to TRBD1. The CDR3 DNA reads TGTGCCAGCAGTCTATCCGGGACAGGGAAGGGAAACACCATATATTTT. Protein: CASSLSGTGKGNTIYF.